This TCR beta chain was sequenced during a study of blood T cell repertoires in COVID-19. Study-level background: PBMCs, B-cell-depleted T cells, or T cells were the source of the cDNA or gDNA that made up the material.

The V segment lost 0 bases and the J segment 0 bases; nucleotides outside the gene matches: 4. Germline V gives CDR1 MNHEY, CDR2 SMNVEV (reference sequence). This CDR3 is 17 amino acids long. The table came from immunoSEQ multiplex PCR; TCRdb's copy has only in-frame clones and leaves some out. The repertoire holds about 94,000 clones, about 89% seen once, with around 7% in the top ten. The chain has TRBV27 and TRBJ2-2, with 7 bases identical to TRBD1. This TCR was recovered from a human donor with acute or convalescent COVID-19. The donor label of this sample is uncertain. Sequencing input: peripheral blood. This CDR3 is CASSLSEDRTNTGELFF. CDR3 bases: TGTGCCAGCAGTTTATCGGAGGACAGGACGAACACCGGGGAGCTGTTTTTT.